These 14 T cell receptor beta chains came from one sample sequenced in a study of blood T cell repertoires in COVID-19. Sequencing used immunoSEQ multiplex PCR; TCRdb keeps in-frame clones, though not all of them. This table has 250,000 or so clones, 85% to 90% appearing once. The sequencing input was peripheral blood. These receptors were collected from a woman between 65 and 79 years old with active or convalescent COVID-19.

CDR3 nucleotides: TGTGCCAGCAGATTGGGGGCTAGCACAGATACGCAGTATTTT. This codes for CASRLGASTDTQYF. V is TRBV11-2 and J is TRBJ2-3; D is possibly TRBD1 (6 bases). The CDR3 is 14 residues long. V was cut by 6 bases and J by 0 bases, with 10 bases left in between. CDR1 is SGHAT, CDR2 FQNNGV, per germline. The variable domain in full, completed from reference TRBV11-2 and TRBJ2-3, reads EAGVAQSPRYKIIEKRQSVAFWCNPISGHATLYWYQQILGQGPKLLIQFQNNGVVDDSQLPKDRFSAERLKGVDSTLKIQPAKLEDSAVYLCASRLGASTDTQYFGPGTRLTVL.

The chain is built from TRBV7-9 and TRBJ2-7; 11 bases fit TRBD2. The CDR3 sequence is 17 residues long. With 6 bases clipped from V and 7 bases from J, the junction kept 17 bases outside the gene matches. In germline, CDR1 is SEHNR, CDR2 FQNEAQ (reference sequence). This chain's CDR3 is CASSSQVGASGGTEQYF. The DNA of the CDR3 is TGTGCCAGCAGTTCTCAAGTCGGGGCTAGCGGGGGGACGGAGCAGTACTTC.

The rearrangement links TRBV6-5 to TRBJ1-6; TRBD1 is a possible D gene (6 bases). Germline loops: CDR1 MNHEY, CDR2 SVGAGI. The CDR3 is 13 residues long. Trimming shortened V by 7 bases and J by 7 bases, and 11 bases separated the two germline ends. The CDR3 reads CASTRQENSPLHF. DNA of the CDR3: TGTGCCAGCACGAGACAGGAAAATTCACCCCTCCACTTT.

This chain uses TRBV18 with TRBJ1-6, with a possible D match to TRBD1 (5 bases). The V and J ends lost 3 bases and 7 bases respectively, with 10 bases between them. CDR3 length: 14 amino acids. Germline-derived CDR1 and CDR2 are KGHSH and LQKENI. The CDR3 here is CASSPTGVNSPLHF. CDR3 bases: TGTGCCAGCTCACCTACGGGGGTCAATTCACCCCTCCACTTT.

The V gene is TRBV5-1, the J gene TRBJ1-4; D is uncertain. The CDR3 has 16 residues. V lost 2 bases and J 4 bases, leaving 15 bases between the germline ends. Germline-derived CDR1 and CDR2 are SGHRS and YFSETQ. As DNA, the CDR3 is TGCGCCAGCAGCTTCTTTACCGGTGATCATAATGAAAAACTGTTTTTT. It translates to CASSFFTGDHNEKLFF. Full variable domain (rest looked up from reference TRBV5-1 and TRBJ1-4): KAGVTQTPRYLIKTRGQQVTLSCSPISGHRSVSWYQQTPGQGLQFLFEYFSETQRNKGNFPGRFSGRQFSNSRSEMNVSTLELGDSALYLCASSFFTGDHNEKLFFGSGTQLSVL.

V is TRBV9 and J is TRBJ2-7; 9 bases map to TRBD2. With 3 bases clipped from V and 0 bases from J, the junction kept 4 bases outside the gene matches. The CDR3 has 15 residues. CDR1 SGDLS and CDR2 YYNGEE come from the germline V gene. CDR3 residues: CASSASGDPSYEQYF. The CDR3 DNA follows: TGTGCCAGCAGCGCTAGCGGGGACCCCTCCTACGAGCAGTACTTC. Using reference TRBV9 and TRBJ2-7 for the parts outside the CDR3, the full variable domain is DSGVTQTPKHLITATGQRVTLRCSPRSGDLSVYWYQQSLDQGLQFLIQYYNGEERAKGNILERFSAQQFPDLHSELNLSSLELGDSALYFCASSASGDPSYEQYFGPGTRLTVT.

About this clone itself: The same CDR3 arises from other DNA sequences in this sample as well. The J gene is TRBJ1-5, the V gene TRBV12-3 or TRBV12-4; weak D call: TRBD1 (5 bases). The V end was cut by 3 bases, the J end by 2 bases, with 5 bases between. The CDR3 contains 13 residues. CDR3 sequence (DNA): TGTGCCAGCAGTTTGACAGGCAATCAGCCCCAGCATTTT. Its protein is CASSLTGNQPQHF.

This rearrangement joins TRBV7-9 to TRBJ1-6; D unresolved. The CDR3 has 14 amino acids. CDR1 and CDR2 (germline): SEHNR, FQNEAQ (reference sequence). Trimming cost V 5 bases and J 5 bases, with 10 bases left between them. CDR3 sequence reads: CASSLDNNNSPLHF. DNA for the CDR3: TGTGCCAGCAGCCTCGACAATAATAATTCACCCCTCCACTTT.

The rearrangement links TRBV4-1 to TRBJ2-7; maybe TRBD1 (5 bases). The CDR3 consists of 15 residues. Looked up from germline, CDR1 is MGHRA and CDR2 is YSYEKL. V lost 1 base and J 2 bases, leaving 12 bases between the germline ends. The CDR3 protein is CASSQAGSRAYEQYF. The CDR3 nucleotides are TGCGCCAGCAGCCAAGCCGGGTCCAGGGCCTACGAGCAGTACTTC.

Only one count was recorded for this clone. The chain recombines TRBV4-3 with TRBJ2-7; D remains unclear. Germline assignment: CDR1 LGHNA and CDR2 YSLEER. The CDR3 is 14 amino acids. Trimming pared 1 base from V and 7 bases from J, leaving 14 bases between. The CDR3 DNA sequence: TGCGCCAGCAGCCAAGGATTGACTCCTGGGGAGCAGTACTTC. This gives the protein CASSQGLTPGEQYF.

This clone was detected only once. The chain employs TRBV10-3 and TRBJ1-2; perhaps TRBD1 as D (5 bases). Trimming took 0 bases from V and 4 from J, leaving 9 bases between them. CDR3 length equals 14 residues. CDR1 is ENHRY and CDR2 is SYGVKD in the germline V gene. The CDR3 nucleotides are TGTGCCATCAGTGAGTCAGGGGAAGCCTATGGCTACACCTTC. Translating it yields CAISESGEAYGYTF.

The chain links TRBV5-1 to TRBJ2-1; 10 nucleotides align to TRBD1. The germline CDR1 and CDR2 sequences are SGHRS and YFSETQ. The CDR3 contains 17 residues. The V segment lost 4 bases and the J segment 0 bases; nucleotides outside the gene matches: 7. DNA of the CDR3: TGCGCCAGCAGCCGATGGACAGGGGGAAGCTCCTACAATGAGCAGTTCTTC. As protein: CASSRWTGGSSYNEQFF.

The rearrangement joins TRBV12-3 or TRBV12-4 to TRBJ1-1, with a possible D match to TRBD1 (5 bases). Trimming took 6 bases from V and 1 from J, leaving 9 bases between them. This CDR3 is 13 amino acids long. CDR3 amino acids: CASSSGGNTEAFF. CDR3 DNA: TGTGCCAGCAGCAGCGGGGGGAACACTGAAGCTTTCTTT.

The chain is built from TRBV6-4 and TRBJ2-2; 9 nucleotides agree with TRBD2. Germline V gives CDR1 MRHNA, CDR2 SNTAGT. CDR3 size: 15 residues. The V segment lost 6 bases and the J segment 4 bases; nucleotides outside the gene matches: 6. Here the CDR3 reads CASSPSGVPTGELFF. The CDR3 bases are TGTGCCAGCAGCCCTAGCGGGGTCCCCACCGGGGAGCTGTTTTTT.